This T cell receptor (beta chain) is from a study of identical twins. The donor group consisted entirely of healthy Caucasians. TCRdb ran MiXCR on the 5' RACE reads and lists one entry per CDR3 protein. The data show 1.5 million to 2 million distinct CDR3 sequences, with 32% seen just once and about 0.3% held by the top ten. V was shortened by 4 bases and J by 2 bases, with 17 bases between the two germline ends. Germline loops: CDR1 LGHDT, CDR2 YNNKEL (reference sequence). The CDR3 sequence is 16 residues long. Sequenced input: cord blood. The source is a newborn girl in good health. V usage is TRBV3-1 and J usage is TRBJ1-2; no reliable D call. CDR3 sequence reads: CASSPPTVPKNYGYTF. CDR3 bases: TGTGCCAGCAGCCCCCCCACAGTCCCTAAGAACTATGGCTACACCTTC.